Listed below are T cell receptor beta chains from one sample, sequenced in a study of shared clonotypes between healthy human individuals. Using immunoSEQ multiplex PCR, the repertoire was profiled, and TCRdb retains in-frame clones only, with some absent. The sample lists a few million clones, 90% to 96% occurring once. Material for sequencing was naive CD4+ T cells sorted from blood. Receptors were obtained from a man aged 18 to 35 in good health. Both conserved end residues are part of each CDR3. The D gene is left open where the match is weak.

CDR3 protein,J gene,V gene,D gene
CASSTGLVNSPLHF,TRBJ1-6,TRBV14,NA
CASSSDRGNSSYNEQFF,TRBJ2-1,TRBV7-9,TRBD1
CASSVGFGGQVEKLFF,TRBJ1-4,TRBV9,NA
CAWSPKRQVGNTIYF,TRBJ1-3,TRBV30,NA
CASSLGSGQRPHGYTF,TRBJ1-2,TRBV7-3,TRBD1
CASSDTQPQHF,TRBJ1-5,TRBV6-1,NA
CAWGDWGYEQYF,TRBJ2-7,TRBV30,NA
CASSLPSRGQETQYF,TRBJ2-5,TRBV28,NA
CASSKRNTDTQYF,TRBJ2-3,TRBV5-1,NA
CASSPWIKTEQETQYF,TRBJ2-5,TRBV9,NA
CASSLNQGPGNTIYF,TRBJ1-3,TRBV5-4,NA
CASSLAGGSTDTQYF,TRBJ2-3,TRBV5-1,NA